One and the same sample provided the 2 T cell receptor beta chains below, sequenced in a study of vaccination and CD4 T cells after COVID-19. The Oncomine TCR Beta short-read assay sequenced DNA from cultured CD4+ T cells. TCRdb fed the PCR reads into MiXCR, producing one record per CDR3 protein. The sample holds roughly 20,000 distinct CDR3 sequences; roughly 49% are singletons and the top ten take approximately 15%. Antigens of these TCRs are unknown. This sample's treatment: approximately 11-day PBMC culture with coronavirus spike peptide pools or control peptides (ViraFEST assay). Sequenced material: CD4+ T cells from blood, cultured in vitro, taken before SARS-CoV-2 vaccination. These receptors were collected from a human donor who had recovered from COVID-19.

Written as DNA, the CDR3 is TGTGCCAGCAGTTCCCGGACAGGAGATAAGGACTATGGCTACACCTTC. Protein sequence: CASSSRTGDKDYGYTF. The gene calls are TRBV5-4 and TRBJ1-2; TRBD1 agrees at 7 bases. Germline assignment: CDR1 SGHNT and CDR2 YYREEE (reference sequence). Losses at the gene ends were 5 bases for V and 3 bases for J; bases not matched to a gene: 13. The CDR3 length is 16 residues.

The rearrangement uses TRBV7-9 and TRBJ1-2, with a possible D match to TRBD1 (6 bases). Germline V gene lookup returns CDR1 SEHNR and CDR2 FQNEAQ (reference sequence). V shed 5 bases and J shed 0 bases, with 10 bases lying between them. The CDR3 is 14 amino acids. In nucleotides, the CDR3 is TGTGCCAGCAGCCCCGGGGGGCCTAACTATGGCTACACCTTC. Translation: CASSPGGPNYGYTF.